This is a list of T cell receptor beta chains from one sample in a study of OX40 agonist ivuxolimab in advanced cancers. The method was immunoSEQ multiplex PCR; TCRdb's version includes in-frame clones alone and lacks a portion of them. The top ten hold around 2% of the sample, which has 100,000 or so clones, 95% to 96% seen once. This specimen consisted of CD4+ or CD8+ T cells sorted from blood, obtained in a trial of the OX40 agonist ivuxolimab. Receptors originate from an adult with an advanced solid tumor such as melanoma, head and neck, liver or kidney cancer. The CDR3 runs from the conserved cysteine through the conserved F or W. Fields, in order: CDR3 DNA, CDR3 protein, J gene, D gene, V gene, clone size, CDR3 length. A D gene is named only where the DNA matches it firmly. Rows give clone size only sometimes, using once, few, many, or a class for an expanded clone.

CDR3 DNA: TGTGCCAGCAGCCAAGATAGCGTGTCGGGGAGGGAGACCCAGTACTTC; CDR3 protein: CASSQDSVSGRETQYF; J gene: TRBJ2-5; D gene: NA; V gene: TRBV4-2; clone size: once; CDR3 length: 16
CDR3 DNA: TGTGCCAGCAGCTTACAGGGTACGAAGACCTACGAGCAGTACTTC; CDR3 protein: CASSLQGTKTYEQYF; J gene: TRBJ2-7; D gene: NA; V gene: TRBV11-2; clone size: NA; CDR3 length: 15
CDR3 DNA: TGCGCCAGCAGCCAACCGGGACAGGGTCCCTACGAGCAGTACTTC; CDR3 protein: CASSQPGQGPYEQYF; J gene: TRBJ2-7; D gene: TRBD1; V gene: TRBV4-1; clone size: NA; CDR3 length: 15
CDR3 DNA: TGTGCCAGCAGCGTAGACAGGGTTAACACCGGGGAGCTGTTTTTT; CDR3 protein: CASSVDRVNTGELFF; J gene: TRBJ2-2; D gene: NA; V gene: TRBV9; clone size: NA; CDR3 length: 15
CDR3 DNA: TGTGCCAGCAGTCAAGGGGCGGGAGTACAAGAGACCCAGTACTTC; CDR3 protein: CASSQGAGVQETQYF; J gene: TRBJ2-5; D gene: TRBD2; V gene: TRBV6-1; clone size: NA; CDR3 length: 15
CDR3 DNA: TGTGCCAGTAGTAAATATGCCTTGCCCCAAGAGACCCAGTACTTC; CDR3 protein: CASSKYALPQETQYF; J gene: TRBJ2-5; D gene: NA; V gene: TRBV19; clone size: NA; CDR3 length: 15
CDR3 DNA: TGTGCCAGCAGCCTGGTAAATCCCCAACAAGAGACCCAGTACTTC; CDR3 protein: CASSLVNPQQETQYF; J gene: TRBJ2-5; D gene: NA; V gene: TRBV6-5; clone size: NA; CDR3 length: 15
CDR3 DNA: TGTGCCAGTAGTATCCCCGGGACAGGGACTTACAATGAGCAGTTCTTC; CDR3 protein: CASSIPGTGTYNEQFF; J gene: TRBJ2-1; D gene: TRBD1; V gene: TRBV19; clone size: NA; CDR3 length: 16
CDR3 DNA: TGTGCCAGCAGTTTATTGAGTTTGGGGCCAGGGGGCCTCTCTGGAAACACCATATATTTT; CDR3 protein: CASSLLSLGPGGLSGNTIYF; J gene: TRBJ1-3; D gene: TRBD1; V gene: TRBV28; clone size: NA; CDR3 length: 20
CDR3 DNA: TGTGCCAGCTGGACACTGAACACCGGGGAGCTGTTTTTT; CDR3 protein: CASWTLNTGELFF; J gene: TRBJ2-2; D gene: NA; V gene: TRBV6-1; clone size: once; CDR3 length: 13
CDR3 DNA: TGTGCCAGCAGCTCGGGACCAGGCTATGGCTACACCTTC; CDR3 protein: CASSSGPGYGYTF; J gene: TRBJ1-2; D gene: NA; V gene: TRBV7-6; clone size: NA; CDR3 length: 13
CDR3 DNA: TGTGCCTGGAGCGAGGGAGGGGGACTTCAGTACTTC; CDR3 protein: CAWSEGGGLQYF; J gene: TRBJ2-4; D gene: NA; V gene: TRBV30; clone size: NA; CDR3 length: 12
CDR3 DNA: TGTGCCATCAGTGACGTGGCAGCACAGGGCTACACCTTC; CDR3 protein: CAISDVAAQGYTF; J gene: TRBJ1-2; D gene: NA; V gene: TRBV10-3; clone size: NA; CDR3 length: 13
CDR3 DNA: TGTGCCAGCAGCTCCCCCCAAAGCGGGGACAATGAGCAGTTCTTC; CDR3 protein: CASSSPQSGDNEQFF; J gene: TRBJ2-1; D gene: TRBD2; V gene: TRBV7-2; clone size: once; CDR3 length: 15
CDR3 DNA: TGTGCCAGTAGCCCCGTCAGGAACACCGGGGAGCTGTTTTTT; CDR3 protein: CASSPVRNTGELFF; J gene: TRBJ2-2; D gene: NA; V gene: TRBV19; clone size: NA; CDR3 length: 14
CDR3 DNA: TGTGCCAGCAGCTTACTGGGTAGCGGGAAGAGCACAGATACGCAGTATTTT; CDR3 protein: CASSLLGSGKSTDTQYF; J gene: TRBJ2-3; D gene: TRBD2; V gene: TRBV7-3; clone size: NA; CDR3 length: 17
CDR3 DNA: TGCGCCAGCAGCCAAGAAGGCAGGGCCAATCAGCCCCAGCATTTT; CDR3 protein: CASSQEGRANQPQHF; J gene: TRBJ1-5; D gene: NA; V gene: TRBV4-1; clone size: NA; CDR3 length: 15
CDR3 DNA: TGCGCCAGCAGCTCCCGACAGGGGGCGGGCGAGCAGTACTTC; CDR3 protein: CASSSRQGAGEQYF; J gene: TRBJ2-7; D gene: TRBD1; V gene: TRBV5-1; clone size: NA; CDR3 length: 14
CDR3 DNA: TGTGCCAGCAGCCAAGTACCGGGAGTCCACGAGCAGTACTTC; CDR3 protein: CASSQVPGVHEQYF; J gene: TRBJ2-7; D gene: NA; V gene: TRBV4-2; clone size: once; CDR3 length: 14
CDR3 DNA: TGTGCCAGCAGTTATAGTAGCGGGACAGATACGCAGTATTTT; CDR3 protein: CASSYSSGTDTQYF; J gene: TRBJ2-3; D gene: TRBD2; V gene: TRBV28; clone size: NA; CDR3 length: 14
CDR3 DNA: TGTGCCAGCAGGGGATACCGGGACAGGAGACTCAATTCACCCCTCCACTTT; CDR3 protein: CASRGYRDRRLNSPLHF; J gene: TRBJ1-6; D gene: TRBD1; V gene: TRBV2; clone size: once; CDR3 length: 17
CDR3 DNA: TGCGCCAGCAGCTTAGACCGACCGGGACAGGGTACCGGGGAGCTGTTTTTT; CDR3 protein: CASSLDRPGQGTGELFF; J gene: TRBJ2-2; D gene: TRBD1; V gene: TRBV5-1; clone size: NA; CDR3 length: 17
CDR3 DNA: TGTGCCAGAAAGACAGGGAGGAGAGTGAACACTGAAGCTTTCTTT; CDR3 protein: CARKTGRRVNTEAFF; J gene: TRBJ1-1; D gene: TRBD1; V gene: TRBV7-2; clone size: NA; CDR3 length: 15
CDR3 DNA: TGTGCCAGCAGTTTAGGGCCCGGAGTGGGTCAGCCCCAGCATTTT; CDR3 protein: CASSLGPGVGQPQHF; J gene: TRBJ1-5; D gene: NA; V gene: TRBV27; clone size: NA; CDR3 length: 15
CDR3 DNA: TGTGCCAGCAGCCTCGAGGGCGAGCTCTCTGGAAACACCATATATTTT; CDR3 protein: CASSLEGELSGNTIYF; J gene: TRBJ1-3; D gene: NA; V gene: TRBV7-9; clone size: NA; CDR3 length: 16
CDR3 DNA: TGTGCCACCAGCAGAGTACCGGGACAGAGGACCGATAATTCACCCCTCCACTTT; CDR3 protein: CATSRVPGQRTDNSPLHF; J gene: TRBJ1-6; D gene: TRBD1; V gene: TRBV15; clone size: NA; CDR3 length: 18